This T cell receptor beta chain was identified in a study of cytomegalovirus exposure and HLA in healthy donors. The study's findings and limits: An ancestry cluster, one associated with Asian ancestry, reportedly showed fewer N-insertions than the approximately 700-donor mean in a later analysis. Most TCR sequences proved rare, with some public TCRs found in many donors. Within the data, a cluster of highly shared sequence variants was likely a sequencing artifact. In a later analysis, parvovirus B19, influenza, CMV and Epstein-Barr virus appeared linked to several top co-occurrence clusters.

A word on this clone: Its target is unknown.

CDR3 length: 13 residues. The germline CDR1 and CDR2 sequences are MGHDK and SYGVNS. Trimming stripped 3 bases from V and 6 bases from J, with 12 bases between. PCR amplification relied on 60 Vbeta primers (plus 13 Jbeta primers). Only in-frame clones appear in the TCRdb table, and some are missing; sequencing was by immunoSEQ multiplex PCR. The sample yields 40,000 or so clones, approximately 80% seen once. The source is a young man in good health and CMV-seronegative. The sample was PBMCs. V usage is TRBV25-1 and J usage is TRBJ2-7; D unclear. The CDR3 spells CASSEYDWSEQYF. The CDR3, as DNA: TGTGCCAGCAGTGAGTACGACTGGTCCGAGCAGTACTTC.